The 30 T cell receptor beta chains below come from one sample, sequenced in a study of post-analysis software for immune sequencing data. Whole-study findings and limits: Among a handful of TRBV segments more frequent in patients than controls were TRBV5-6, TRBV5-1 and TRBV20-1.

The antigens of these receptors remain unknown. Sequencing libraries made from TCR beta cDNA carried unique molecular identifiers. MiXCR, run by TCRdb on the PCR reads, gives a single entry per CDR3 protein. The repertoire holds hundreds of thousands of distinct CDR3 sequences, with about 60% as singletons. Sequencing input: blood. The origin of the receptors is a girl aged 2 to 10 with multiple sclerosis.

The chain has TRBV29-1 and TRBJ2-1; 9 positions match TRBD2. The CDR3 is made up of 16 amino acids. The germline gives CDR1 SQVTM, CDR2 ANQGSEA. The ends lost 6 bases at V and 5 bases at J; junction bases unmatched: 14. For the CDR3, the DNA is TGCAGCGTGGTGGCTAGCGGGATTATCCAGAACAATGAGCAGTTCTTC. Encoded protein: CSVVASGIIQNNEQFF.

The CDR3: CASSSPGQAYNEQFF. The CDR3 coding sequence is TGTGCCAGCAGCTCTCCGGGACAGGCATACAATGAGCAGTTCTTC. The rearrangement uses TRBV5-6 and TRBJ2-1; 8 bases map to TRBD1. CDR1 is SGHDT and CDR2 is YYEEEE in the germline V gene. J gave up 4 bases and V 3 bases, and 6 bases lay outside the gene matches. This CDR3 is built from 15 residues.

V is TRBV11-2 and J is TRBJ2-1, with 9 positions matching TRBD2. This CDR3 has 14 amino acids. Germline-derived CDR1 and CDR2 are SGHAT and FQNNGV. V shed 6 bases, J shed 5 bases, and the junction held 5 bases outside the gene matches. This CDR3 reads CASRLGLADNEQFF. CDR3 nucleotides: TGTGCCAGCAGGCTGGGACTAGCTGACAATGAGCAGTTCTTC.

This clonotype was counted a few times. V gene TRBV6-6 combines with J gene TRBJ1-5; D is perhaps TRBD1 (5 bases). V lost 7 bases to trimming and J lost 1 base, with 14 bases between them. The CDR3 extends over 15 amino acids. The germline CDR1 and CDR2 sequences are MNHNY and SVGAGI (reference sequence). The CDR3 nucleotides read TGTGCCAGCACACAGACAGCTTTGAGCAATCAGCCCCAGCATTTT. Its protein product is CASTQTALSNQPQHF.

This chain connects TRBV9 to TRBJ2-1; possibly TRBD1 for D (5 bases). The CDR3 length is 15 residues. The V gene's germline CDR1 is SGDLS and CDR2 YYNGEE. With 6 bases removed from V and 7 bases from J, the gap between germline ends came to 20 bases. CDR3 amino acids: CASNFLGLEGNEQFF. In DNA, the CDR3 is TGTGCCAGCAATTTCCTGGGGCTAGAAGGGAATGAGCAGTTCTTC.

The rearrangement links TRBV7-2 to TRBJ2-7, with 7 bases fitting TRBD1. J was trimmed by 0 bases and V by 3 bases; bases with no gene match: 8. CDR3 length: 16 amino acids. CDR1 and CDR2 from the germline V gene are SGHTA and FQGNSA. The CDR3 region is CASSFGTDVPSYEQYF. CDR3 in DNA: TGTGCCAGCAGCTTTGGGACAGACGTTCCCTCCTACGAGCAGTACTTC.

Comments on this clonotype: Sequence at one end of the junction differs from germline and may be a read error. V gene TRBV7-9 combines with J gene TRBJ2-3; 7 bases fit TRBD1. Germline CDR1 SEHNR, CDR2 FQNEAQ (reference sequence). CDR3 length: 12 amino acids. The CDR3 DNA reads TGTGCCAGCACCCCAGGGGGAGATACGCGGTATTTT. Its translation is CASTPGGDTRYF.

DNA of the CDR3: TGTGCCATCGCACTAGCGGGAATAGAGACCCAGTACTTC. This codes for CAIALAGIETQYF. The chain is built from TRBV25-1 and TRBJ2-5; 10 bases line up with TRBD2. Germline CDR1 and CDR2: MGHDK and SYGVNS. The V and J ends lost 10 bases and 4 bases, in that order; junction bases with no gene match: 6. The CDR3 covers 13 residues.

The chain couples TRBV5-5 to TRBJ2-1; D not resolved. CDR1 is SGHKS and CDR2 is YYEKEE in the germline V gene (reference sequence). This CDR3 has 14 residues. V was trimmed by 4 bases and J by 3 bases, leaving 11 bases between them. The CDR3, as DNA: TGTGCCAGCAGCGTAGGTGAACACTACAATGAGCAGTTCTTC. Its translation is CASSVGEHYNEQFF.

The chain recombines TRBV9 with TRBJ2-5; 11 positions match TRBD1. This CDR3 contains 16 residues. With V trimmed by 4 bases and J by 1 base, 6 bases remained unmatched. CDR1 and CDR2 from the germline V gene are SGDLS and YYNGEE. Written as DNA, the CDR3 is TGTGCCAGCAGCCCCGGGACAGGGGGATTCCAAGAGACCCAGTACTTC. Amino acid sequence: CASSPGTGGFQETQYF.

The chain carries TRBV2 and TRBJ2-5; 10 bases agree with TRBD2. Germline CDR1 reads SNHLY; CDR2 reads FYNNEI. The trim removed 1 base at V and 5 bases at J, leaving 4 bases unmatched. The length of the CDR3 is 15 residues. The CDR3 DNA follows: TGTGCCAGCAGTGAAGTTGGACTAGCGGAGGAGACCCAGTACTTC. It translates to CASSEVGLAEETQYF.

A single count supports this clonotype. The CDR3 region has the DNA TGTGCCAGCAGTGGGGGGACAGGAAGGGGCAATCAGCCCCAGCATTTT. This encodes CASSGGTGRGNQPQHF. V and J are TRBV6-1 and TRBJ1-5; 8 positions match TRBD1. The germline V gene has CDR1 MNHNS and CDR2 SASEGT. This CDR3 comprises 16 residues. V was pared by 4 bases and J by 2 bases, with 7 bases of the junction left unmatched.

This clonotype occurred a few times. The rearrangement uses TRBV4-3 and TRBJ2-3; perhaps TRBD2 as D (6 bases). The CDR3 sequence is 15 residues long. Between the trimmed V and J ends, which lost 3 bases and 0 bases, there was a span of 10 bases. The V gene's germline CDR1 is LGHNA and CDR2 YSLEER. The CDR3 DNA reads TGCGCCAGCAGCCAGTTAGCGGATAGCACAGATACGCAGTATTTT. Translated, it gives CASSQLADSTDTQYF.

The chain recombines TRBV7-9 with TRBJ2-3; possibly TRBD1 or TRBD2 for D (5 bases each). This CDR3 is built from 16 residues. Trimming pared 7 bases from V and 0 bases from J, leaving 17 bases between. Looked up from germline, CDR1 is SEHNR and CDR2 is FQNEAQ (reference sequence). This CDR3 reads CASIKGRQSSTDTQYF. The CDR3 nucleotides are TGTGCCAGCATAAAGGGACGGCAATCCAGCACAGATACGCAGTATTTT.

The rearrangement joins TRBV28 to TRBJ2-4, with 8 nucleotides matching TRBD1. Germline V gene sequence: CDR1 MDHEN, CDR2 SYDVKM. The CDR3 is 13 amino acids. V shed 10 bases, J shed 13 bases, and the junction held 15 bases outside the gene matches. The CDR3 is CATLAQGAGEQYF. CDR3 bases: TGTGCCACCCTCGCCCAGGGGGCGGGTGAGCAGTACTTC.

This CDR3 reads CASGGPGANVLTF. The CDR3 DNA reads TGCGCCAGCGGGGGGCCTGGGGCCAACGTCCTGACTTTC. The V call is TRBV5-1, the J call TRBJ2-6; D assignment may be TRBD1 or TRBD2 (6 bases each). In germline, CDR1 is SGHRS, CDR2 YFSETQ. Between the trimmed V and J ends, which lost 7 bases and 2 bases, there was a span of 7 bases. The CDR3 is 13 amino acids.

The rearrangement links TRBV10-2 to TRBJ1-4; 9 bases fit TRBD1. Germline CDR1 and CDR2: WSHSY and SAAADI. J was trimmed by 13 bases and V by 3 bases; bases with no gene match: 6. CDR3 size: 13 residues. In DNA form, the CDR3 reads TGCGCCAGCAGTGAAGCGGGACAGGGTTCACTGTTTTTT. This encodes CASSEAGQGSLFF.

This clonotype was seen more than once but under ten times. V and J are TRBV2 and TRBJ2-7; D gene ambiguous. CDR3 length equals 14 residues. Germline V lookup: CDR1 SNHLY, CDR2 FYNNEI. V lost 2 bases to trimming and J lost 0 bases, with 8 bases between them. In DNA form, the CDR3 reads TGTGCCAGCAGTGAACGACCCAGCTCCTACGAGCAGTACTTC. This encodes CASSERPSSYEQYF.

The V call is TRBV6-6, the J call TRBJ2-7; possibly TRBD1 for D (5 bases). Per germline, CDR1 MNHNY and CDR2 SVGAGI (reference sequence). This CDR3 region has 14 residues. Deletions cut 7 bases from V and 1 base from J, with 14 bases between. CDR3 in amino acids: CASNPARGSYEQYF. Written as DNA, the CDR3 is TGTGCCAGCAATCCGGCAAGGGGATCCTACGAGCAGTACTTC.

The chain recombines TRBV5-1 with TRBJ1-1; maybe TRBD1 (5 bases). CDR1 and CDR2 from the germline V gene are SGHRS and YFSETQ. The CDR3 spans 15 residues. V shed 2 bases and J shed 5 bases, with 16 bases lying between them. The CDR3 nucleotides read TGCGCCAGCAGCTTTGACAGACCCTCGTTGACTGAAGCTTTCTTT. Its translation: CASSFDRPSLTEAFF.

The chain joins TRBV20-1 to TRBJ1-2, with D hard to call. Germline CDR1 is DFQATT and CDR2 is SNEGSKA (reference sequence). Trimming took 4 bases from V and 2 from J, leaving 8 bases between them. CDR3 length: 12 residues. CDR3 loop: CSAITANYGYTF. Written as DNA, the CDR3 is TGCAGTGCTATCACAGCGAACTATGGCTACACCTTC.

The CDR3 sequence: CSGGTGLQETQYF. CDR3 nucleotides: TGCAGCGGTGGGACAGGGCTCCAAGAGACCCAGTACTTC. The V gene is TRBV29-1, the J gene TRBJ2-5, with 9 nucleotides matching TRBD1. The CDR3 is 13 amino acids. The V segment lost 7 bases and the J segment 1 base; nucleotides outside the gene matches: 4. Looked up from germline, CDR1 is SQVTM and CDR2 is ANQGSEA.

CDR3: CASSEASPLGEKLFF. Here the CDR3 DNA reads TGTGCCAGCAGTGAAGCATCCCCCCTCGGAGAAAAACTGTTTTTT. The V and J genes are TRBV6-1 and TRBJ1-4; D is undetermined. The CDR3 is 15 residues long. Trimming took off 0 bases at V and 8 bases at J, with 13 bases between the two ends. CDR1 MNHNS and CDR2 SASEGT come from the germline V gene.

This clonotype appeared a few times. The V gene is TRBV14, the J gene TRBJ2-7; possibly TRBD2 for D (5 bases). V lost 3 bases, J lost 3 bases, and 9 bases lay in between. CDR1 is SGHDN and CDR2 is FVKESK in the germline V gene. This CDR3 is 13 amino acids long. The CDR3 protein is CASSHLAYYEQYF. The CDR3 DNA reads as TGTGCCAGCAGCCATCTAGCATACTACGAGCAGTACTTC.

J is TRBJ2-7 and V is TRBV12-3 or TRBV12-4, with D perhaps TRBD2 (6 bases). V lost 5 bases and J lost 10, with 21 bases in between. CDR3 length: 14 amino acids. The CDR3 DNA reads as TGTGCCAGCAGTCCCCGACTAGTGGGCGGGGCCCAGTACTTC. Amino acids: CASSPRLVGGAQYF.

J is TRBJ2-4 and V is TRBV3-1; no firm D call. The CDR3 is 13 residues long. The germline V gene encodes CDR1 LGHDT and CDR2 YNNKEL (reference sequence). V lost 2 bases and J 7 bases, leaving 9 bases between the germline ends. The CDR3 loop reads CASSQLQGNIQYF. The CDR3 nucleotides read TGTGCCAGCAGCCAACTACAAGGGAACATTCAGTACTTC.

The chain recombines TRBV7-9 with TRBJ2-5; D might be TRBD1 (6 bases). The CDR3 covers 16 residues. CDR1 is SEHNR and CDR2 is FQNEAQ in the germline V gene (reference sequence). With 5 bases removed from V and 5 bases from J, the gap between germline ends came to 21 bases. The CDR3 sequence: CASSLDGQTSRETQYF. The CDR3 nucleotides are TGTGCCAGCAGCCTGGATGGACAGACATCTCGGGAGACCCAGTACTTC. Variable domain in full (rest from reference TRBV7-9 and TRBJ2-5): DTGVSQNPRHKITKRGQNVTFRCDPISEHNRLYWYRQTLGQGPEFLTYFQNEAQLEKSRLLSDRFSAERPKGSFSTLEIQRTEQGDSAMYLCASSLDGQTSRETQYFGPGTRLLVL.

This clonotype was seen more than once but under ten times. This sequence joins TRBV29-1 and TRBJ2-3; no firm D call. V lost 6 bases and J 5 bases, leaving 15 bases between the germline ends. Germline CDR1 SQVTM, CDR2 ANQGSEA. The CDR3 covers 13 residues. CDR3 sequence reads: CSVSMRLGDTQYF. The CDR3 region has the DNA TGCAGCGTCTCCATGAGGCTGGGAGATACGCAGTATTTT.

This clonotype appeared a few times. This chain uses TRBV12-3 or TRBV12-4 with TRBJ1-2; D is perhaps TRBD1 (6 bases). V dropped 6 bases and J dropped 4 bases, with 18 bases sitting between them. The CDR3 runs 15 residues. CDR3 region: CASSSSLDRSYGYTF. CDR3 nucleotide sequence: TGTGCCAGCAGCTCCTCCCTAGACAGGTCCTATGGCTACACCTTC.

The chain employs TRBV20-1 and TRBJ2-7; 8 bases map to TRBD1. The assigned J gene may be wrong: the sequence end matches TRBJ2-5 better. This CDR3 contains 13 residues. Germline values: CDR1 DFQATT, CDR2 SNEGSKA (reference sequence). The DNA for the CDR3 is TGCAGTGCTAGGGGTCAGGGGGCAGAGACCCAGTACTTC. Residues: CSARGQGAETQYF.